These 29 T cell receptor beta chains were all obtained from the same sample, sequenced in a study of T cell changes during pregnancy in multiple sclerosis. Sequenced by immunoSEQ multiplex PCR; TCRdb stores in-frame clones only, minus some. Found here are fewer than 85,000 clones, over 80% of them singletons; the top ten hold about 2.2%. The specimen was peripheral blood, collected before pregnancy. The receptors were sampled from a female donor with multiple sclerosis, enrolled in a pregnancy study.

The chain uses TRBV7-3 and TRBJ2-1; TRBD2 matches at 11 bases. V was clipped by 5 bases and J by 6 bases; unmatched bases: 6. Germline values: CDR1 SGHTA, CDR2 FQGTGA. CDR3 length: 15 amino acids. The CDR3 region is CASSVLAGELNEQFF. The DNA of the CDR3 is TGTGCCAGCAGCGTACTAGCGGGAGAGCTCAATGAGCAGTTCTTC.

The CDR3 spells CASSLLAVRETQYF. CDR3 DNA sequence: TGTGCCAGCAGCTTACTAGCGGTCCGGGAGACCCAGTACTTC. The chain recombines TRBV7-3 with TRBJ2-5; 7 bases agree with TRBD2. Germline V lookup: CDR1 SGHTA, CDR2 FQGTGA. The J segment lost 5 bases and the V segment lost 2 bases, leaving 5 bases of the junction unmatched. The CDR3 totals 14 residues.

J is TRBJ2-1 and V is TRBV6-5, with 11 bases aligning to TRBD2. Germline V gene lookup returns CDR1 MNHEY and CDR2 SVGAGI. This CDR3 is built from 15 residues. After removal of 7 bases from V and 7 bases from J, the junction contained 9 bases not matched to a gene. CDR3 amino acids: CASTSRASGRNEQFF. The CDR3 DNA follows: TGTGCCAGCACCAGCAGGGCTAGCGGGAGGAATGAGCAGTTCTTC.

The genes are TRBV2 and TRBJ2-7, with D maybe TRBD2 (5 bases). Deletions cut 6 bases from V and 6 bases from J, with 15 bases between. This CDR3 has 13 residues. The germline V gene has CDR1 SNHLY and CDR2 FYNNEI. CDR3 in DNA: TGTGCCAGCAGCTGGGAGCAGCCAAGCGAGCAGTACTTC. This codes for CASSWEQPSEQYF.

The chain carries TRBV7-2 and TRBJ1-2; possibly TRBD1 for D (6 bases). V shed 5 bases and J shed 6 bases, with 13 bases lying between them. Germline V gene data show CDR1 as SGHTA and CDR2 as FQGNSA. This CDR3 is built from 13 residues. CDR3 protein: CASSAPNRDGYTF. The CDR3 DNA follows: TGTGCCAGCAGCGCACCAAACAGGGATGGCTACACCTTC.

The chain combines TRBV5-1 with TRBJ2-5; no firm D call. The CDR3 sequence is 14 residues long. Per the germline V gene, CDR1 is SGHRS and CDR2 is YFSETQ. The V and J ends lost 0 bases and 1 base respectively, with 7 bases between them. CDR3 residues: CASSLGHLQETQYF. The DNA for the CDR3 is TGCGCCAGCAGCTTGGGACACCTCCAAGAGACCCAGTACTTC.

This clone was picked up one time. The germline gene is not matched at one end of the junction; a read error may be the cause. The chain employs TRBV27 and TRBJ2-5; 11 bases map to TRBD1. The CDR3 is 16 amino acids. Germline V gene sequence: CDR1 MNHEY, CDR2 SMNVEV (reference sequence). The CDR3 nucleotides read TGTGCCAGCAGTTTATATATGGACAGGGGGCAAGGGACCCAGTACTTC. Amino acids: CASSLYMDRGQGTQYF.

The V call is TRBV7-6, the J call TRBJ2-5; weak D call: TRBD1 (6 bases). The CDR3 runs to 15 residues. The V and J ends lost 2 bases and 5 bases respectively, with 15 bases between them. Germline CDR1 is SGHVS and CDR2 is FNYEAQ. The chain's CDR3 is CASSLTQGIAETQYF. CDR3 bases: TGTGCCAGCAGCTTAACCCAGGGGATCGCGGAGACCCAGTACTTC.

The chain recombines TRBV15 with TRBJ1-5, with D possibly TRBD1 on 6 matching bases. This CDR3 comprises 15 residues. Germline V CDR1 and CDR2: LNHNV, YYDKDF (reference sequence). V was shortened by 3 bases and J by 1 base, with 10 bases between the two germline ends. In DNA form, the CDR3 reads TGTGCCACCAGCAGCAACACAGGGAGCAATCAGCCCCAGCATTTT. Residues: CATSSNTGSNQPQHF.

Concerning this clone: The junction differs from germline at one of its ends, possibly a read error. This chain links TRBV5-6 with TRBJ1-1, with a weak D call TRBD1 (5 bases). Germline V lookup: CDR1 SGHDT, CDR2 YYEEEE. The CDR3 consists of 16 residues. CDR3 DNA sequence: TGTGCCAGCCGCTTACGACCAGGCAGGGCTAACACTGAAGCTTTCTTT. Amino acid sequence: CASRLRPGRANTEAFF.

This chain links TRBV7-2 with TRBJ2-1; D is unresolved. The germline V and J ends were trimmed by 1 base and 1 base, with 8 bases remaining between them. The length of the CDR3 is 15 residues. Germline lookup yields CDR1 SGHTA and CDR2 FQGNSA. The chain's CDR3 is CASSLVFVSYNEQFF. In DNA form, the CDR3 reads TGTGCCAGCAGCTTAGTTTTCGTATCCTACAATGAGCAGTTCTTC.

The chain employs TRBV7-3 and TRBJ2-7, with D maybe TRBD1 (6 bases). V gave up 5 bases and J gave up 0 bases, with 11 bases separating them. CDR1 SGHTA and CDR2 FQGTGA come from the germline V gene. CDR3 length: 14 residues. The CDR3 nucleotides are TGTGCCAGCAGCCCCGACAGGTACTCCTACGAGCAGTACTTC. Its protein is CASSPDRYSYEQYF. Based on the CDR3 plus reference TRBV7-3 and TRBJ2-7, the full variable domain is GAGVSQTPSNKVTEKGKYVELRCDPISGHTALYWYRQSLGQGPEFLIYFQGTGAADDSGLPNDRFFAVRPEGSVSTLKIQRTERGDSAVYLCASSPDRYSYEQYFGPGTRLTVT.

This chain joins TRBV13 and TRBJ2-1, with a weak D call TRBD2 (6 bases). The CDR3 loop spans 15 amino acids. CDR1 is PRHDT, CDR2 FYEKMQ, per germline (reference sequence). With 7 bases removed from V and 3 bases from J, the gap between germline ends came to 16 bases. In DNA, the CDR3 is TGTGCCAGCAACGGGGGAACTGGAAGCTACAATGAGCAGTTCTTC. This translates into CASNGGTGSYNEQFF. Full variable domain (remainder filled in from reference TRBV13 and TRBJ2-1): AAGVIQSPRHLIKEKRETATLKCYPIPRHDTVYWYQQGPGQDPQFLISFYEKMQSDKGSIPDRFSAQQFSDYHSELNMSSLELGDSALYFCASNGGTGSYNEQFFGPGTRLTVL.

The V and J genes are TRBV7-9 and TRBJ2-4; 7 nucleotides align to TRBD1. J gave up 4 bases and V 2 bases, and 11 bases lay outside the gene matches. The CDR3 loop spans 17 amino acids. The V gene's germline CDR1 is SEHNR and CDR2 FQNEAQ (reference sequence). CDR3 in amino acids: CASSLNPGGPGKNIQYF. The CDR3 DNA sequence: TGTGCCAGCAGCTTAAACCCAGGGGGACCGGGGAAAAACATTCAGTACTTC.

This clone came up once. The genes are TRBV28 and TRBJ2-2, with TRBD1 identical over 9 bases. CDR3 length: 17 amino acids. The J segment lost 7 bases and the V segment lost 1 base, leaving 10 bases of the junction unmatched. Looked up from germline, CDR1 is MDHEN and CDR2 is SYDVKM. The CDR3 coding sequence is TGTGCCAGCAGTTTATCCTCCGGGACAGGGTTAGGCGGGGAGCTGTTTTTT. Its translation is CASSLSSGTGLGGELFF.

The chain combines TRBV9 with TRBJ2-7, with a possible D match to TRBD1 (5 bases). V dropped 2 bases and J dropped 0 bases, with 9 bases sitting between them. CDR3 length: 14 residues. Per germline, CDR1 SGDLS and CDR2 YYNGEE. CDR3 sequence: CASSVAGLSYEQYF. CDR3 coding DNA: TGTGCCAGCAGCGTGGCAGGGCTCTCCTACGAGCAGTACTTC.

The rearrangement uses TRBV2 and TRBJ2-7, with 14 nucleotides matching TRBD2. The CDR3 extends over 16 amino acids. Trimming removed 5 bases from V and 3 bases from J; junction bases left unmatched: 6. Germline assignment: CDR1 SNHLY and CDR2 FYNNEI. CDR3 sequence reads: CASSKRLAGGGYEQYF. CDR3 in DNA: TGTGCCAGCAGTAAACGACTAGCGGGAGGGGGCTACGAGCAGTACTTC.

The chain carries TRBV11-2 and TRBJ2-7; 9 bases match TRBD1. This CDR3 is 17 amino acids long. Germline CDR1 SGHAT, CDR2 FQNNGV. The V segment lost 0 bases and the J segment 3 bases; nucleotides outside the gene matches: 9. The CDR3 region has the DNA TGTGCCAGCAGCTTAGAAACCGTGGACAGGGGTTACTACGAGCAGTACTTC. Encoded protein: CASSLETVDRGYYEQYF.

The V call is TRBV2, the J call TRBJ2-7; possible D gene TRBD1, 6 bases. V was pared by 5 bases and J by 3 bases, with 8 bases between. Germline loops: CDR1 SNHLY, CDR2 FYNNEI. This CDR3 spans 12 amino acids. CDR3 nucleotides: TGTGCCAGCAGTTACAGGGACTACGAGCAGTACTTC. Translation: CASSYRDYEQYF.

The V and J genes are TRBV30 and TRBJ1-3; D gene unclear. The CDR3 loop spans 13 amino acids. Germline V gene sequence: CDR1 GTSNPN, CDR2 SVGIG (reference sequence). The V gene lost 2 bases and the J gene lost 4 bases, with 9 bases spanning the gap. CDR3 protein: CAWSSSLGNTIYF. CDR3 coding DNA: TGTGCCTGGAGTTCGAGCCTAGGAAACACCATATATTTT.

The CDR3 reads CASWGQSDTDTQYF. CDR3 coding DNA: TGTGCCAGCTGGGGACAGTCAGACACAGATACGCAGTATTTT. The chain links TRBV7-9 to TRBJ2-3; TRBD1 matches at 7 bases. CDR3 length: 14 residues. The germline V gene has CDR1 SEHNR and CDR2 FQNEAQ (reference sequence). Trimming cost V 8 bases and J 2 bases; bases outside gene matches: 7.

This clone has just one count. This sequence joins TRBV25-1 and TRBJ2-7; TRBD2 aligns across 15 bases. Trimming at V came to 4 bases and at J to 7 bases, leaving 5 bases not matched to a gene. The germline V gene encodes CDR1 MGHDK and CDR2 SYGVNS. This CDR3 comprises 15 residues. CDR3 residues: CASSGTGTSGREQYF. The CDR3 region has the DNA TGTGCCAGCAGTGGGACGGGGACTAGCGGGAGGGAGCAGTACTTC.

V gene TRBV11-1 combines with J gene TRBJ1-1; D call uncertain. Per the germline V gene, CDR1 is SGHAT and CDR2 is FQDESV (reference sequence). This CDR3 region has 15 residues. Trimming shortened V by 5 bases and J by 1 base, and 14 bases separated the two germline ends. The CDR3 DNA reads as TGTGCCAGCAGCCCATGGGGAGGGAAGAACACTGAAGCTTTCTTT. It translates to CASSPWGGKNTEAFF.

For the CDR3, the DNA is TGTGCCAGCAGTGAGTTCGGGGGTCAGCCCCAGCATTTT. This translates into CASSEFGGQPQHF. V usage is TRBV25-1 and J usage is TRBJ1-5, with D possibly matching TRBD1 (5 bases). The germline CDR1 and CDR2 sequences are MGHDK and SYGVNS. The CDR3 sequence is 13 residues long. V was trimmed by 3 bases and J by 6 bases, leaving 9 bases between them.

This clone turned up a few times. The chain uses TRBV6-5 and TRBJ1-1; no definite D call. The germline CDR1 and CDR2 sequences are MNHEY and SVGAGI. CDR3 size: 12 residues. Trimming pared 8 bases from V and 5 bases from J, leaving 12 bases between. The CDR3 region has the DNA TGTGCCAGCTTTCGGGAGCAGACTGAAGCTTTCTTT. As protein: CASFREQTEAFF.

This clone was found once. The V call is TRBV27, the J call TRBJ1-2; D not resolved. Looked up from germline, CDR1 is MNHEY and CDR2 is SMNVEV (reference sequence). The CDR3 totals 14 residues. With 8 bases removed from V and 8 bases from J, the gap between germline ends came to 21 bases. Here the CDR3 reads CASSIDAGVSGYTF. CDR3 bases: TGTGCCAGCTCTATCGATGCGGGCGTAAGCGGCTACACCTTC.

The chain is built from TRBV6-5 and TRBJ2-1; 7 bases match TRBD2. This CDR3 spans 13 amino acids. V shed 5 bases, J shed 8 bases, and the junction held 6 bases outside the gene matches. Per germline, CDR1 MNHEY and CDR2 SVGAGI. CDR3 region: CASSPPGGYEQFF. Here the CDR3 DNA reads TGTGCCAGCAGTCCCCCGGGGGGTTATGAGCAGTTCTTC.

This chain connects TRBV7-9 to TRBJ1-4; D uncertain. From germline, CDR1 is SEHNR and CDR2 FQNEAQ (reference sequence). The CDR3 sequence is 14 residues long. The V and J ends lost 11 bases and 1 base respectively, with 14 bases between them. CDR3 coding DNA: TGTGCCGGCCAAGGGAGTAAAACTAATGAAAAACTGTTTTTT. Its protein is CAGQGSKTNEKLFF.

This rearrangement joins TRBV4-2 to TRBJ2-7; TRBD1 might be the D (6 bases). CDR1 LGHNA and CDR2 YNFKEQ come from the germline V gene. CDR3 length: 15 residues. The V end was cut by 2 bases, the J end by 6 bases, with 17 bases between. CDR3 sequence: CASSQSSGTSSEQYF. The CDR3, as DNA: TGTGCCAGCAGCCAATCCTCCGGGACATCTTCCGAGCAGTACTTC.